This passage covers 21 T cell receptor beta chains from one sample sequenced in a study of T-cell reconstitution after alpha-beta-depleted transplantation in children (dated by TCRdb to 2016 to 2018). Reading the label with the study, this specimen's treatment or condition is: allogeneic hematopoietic cell transplantation with graft depleted of TCRalphabeta T cells and CD19 B cells. Library creation used PCR. Data came from an Illumina HiSeq 2500. To normalize quantification of the TCRbeta repertoire, the TCR libraries were built with molecular barcoding that relied on unique molecular identifiers. TCRdb reanalyzed the raw reads on its own, using fastp at Q25 for trimming and MiXCR for clone calling, and kept in-frame beta chains. Identical CDR3 proteins give one entry, which carries the most common genes and DNA. For this sample there are about 830,000 distinct CDR3 sequences; roughly 15% appear just once. The biggest ten clones account for around 5.3% of the sample.

This specimen was PBMCs, mostly from graft donor cells, taken 360 days after TCRalphabeta/CD19-depleted stem cell transplant. These receptors came from a male patient under 18 who had a stem cell transplant for acute lymphoblastic leukemia, so the T cells may come from the graft donor.

This chain uses TRBV5-1 with TRBJ2-1; a possible D gene is TRBD2 (6 bases). Germline V gene sequence: CDR1 SGHRS, CDR2 YFSETQ. The V end lost 0 bases, the J end lost 3 bases, and 13 bases lay between the germline ends. The CDR3 covers 16 residues. Here the CDR3 DNA reads TGCGCCAGCAGCTTGGGGGGTGGAGGGATCTACAATGAGCAGTTCTTC. Protein sequence: CASSLGGGGIYNEQFF.

This clonotype was seen more than once but under ten times. The rearrangement uses TRBV7-9 and TRBJ1-4; D not certain. This CDR3 spans 14 amino acids. Germline V CDR1 and CDR2: SEHNR, FQNEAQ (reference sequence). Trimming pared 3 bases from V and 3 bases from J, leaving 8 bases between. The CDR3 region has the DNA TGTGCCAGCAGCTTGGGTGCAGCTAATGAAAAACTGTTTTTT. Translation: CASSLGAANEKLFF.

This clonotype was recorded a few times. The chain joins TRBV5-1 to TRBJ2-7, with 11 positions matching TRBD1. The germline V gene has CDR1 SGHRS and CDR2 YFSETQ. This CDR3 region has 15 residues. The ends lost 2 bases at V and 6 bases at J; junction bases unmatched: 7. The CDR3 spells CASSFGQGASSEQYF. In DNA form, the CDR3 reads TGCGCCAGCAGCTTCGGACAGGGGGCTAGCTCCGAGCAGTACTTC.

The CDR3: CSAERQGSYEQYF. In DNA, the CDR3 is TGCAGTGCAGAAAGACAGGGCTCCTACGAGCAGTACTTC. This chain joins TRBV20-1 and TRBJ2-7, with 7 nucleotides matching TRBD1. The length of the CDR3 is 13 residues. Germline-derived CDR1 and CDR2 are DFQATT and SNEGSKA (reference sequence). V shed 6 bases, J shed 0 bases, and the junction held 5 bases outside the gene matches.

In its sample, this clonotype was seen a few times. The chain employs TRBV20-1 and TRBJ2-7; 10 bases line up with TRBD1. CDR1 and CDR2 (germline): DFQATT, SNEGSKA (reference sequence). This CDR3 contains 14 residues. J gave up 3 bases and V 6 bases, and 8 bases lay outside the gene matches. The CDR3, as DNA: TGCAGTGCAGTCGGGACAGGGGTGTTCTACGAGCAGTACTTC. Its translation is CSAVGTGVFYEQYF.

This rearrangement joins TRBV7-9 to TRBJ2-5; no reliable D call. CDR3 length equals 15 residues. Per germline, CDR1 SEHNR and CDR2 FQNEAQ (reference sequence). V was cut by 0 bases and J by 1 base, with 9 bases left in between. DNA for the CDR3: TGTGCCAGCAGCTTAGCGGGATCAGTCCAAGAGACCCAGTACTTC. This translates into CASSLAGSVQETQYF.

This clonotype came up once. The chain uses TRBV5-1 and TRBJ2-3, with D unresolved. This CDR3 contains 11 residues. The germline gives CDR1 SGHRS, CDR2 YFSETQ. Trimming took off 5 bases at V and 6 bases at J, with 7 bases between the two ends. The CDR3 DNA follows: TGCGCCAGCAGTGGGTGGGATACGCAGTATTTT. Protein sequence: CASSGWDTQYF.

This clonotype appeared a few times. The V call is TRBV15, the J call TRBJ2-1; D is undetermined. The CDR3 has 14 amino acids. V was trimmed by 5 bases and J by 0 bases, leaving 8 bases between them. Germline CDR1 is LNHNV and CDR2 is YYDKDF (reference sequence). The DNA of the CDR3 is TGTGCCACCAGCGACTGGAGCTCCTACAATGAGCAGTTCTTC. Amino acids: CATSDWSSYNEQFF. The full variable domain, rest sourced from reference TRBV15 and TRBJ2-1, is DAMVIQNPRYQVTQFGKPVTLSCSQTLNHNVMYWYQQKSSQAPKLLFHYYDKDFNNEADTPDNFQSRRPNTSFCFLDIRSPGLGDTAMYLCATSDWSSYNEQFFGPGTRLTVL.

The chain joins TRBV29-1 to TRBJ2-7; tentatively, D is TRBD1 (6 bases). The V and J ends lost 6 bases and 2 bases respectively, with 14 bases between them. Germline CDR1 and CDR2: SQVTM and ANQGSEA. This CDR3 has 13 residues. In DNA, the CDR3 is TGCAGCGTCTGGGACACCGAGACCTACGAGCAGTACTTC. Amino acids: CSVWDTETYEQYF.

The sample holds a few counts of this clonotype. V usage is TRBV9 and J usage is TRBJ2-1; 10 positions match TRBD2. The ends lost 0 bases at V and 9 bases at J; junction bases unmatched: 3. Germline CDR1 is SGDLS and CDR2 is YYNGEE. This CDR3 contains 14 residues. Written as DNA, the CDR3 is TGTGCCAGCAGCGTAGAACTAGCGGGGTTTGAGCAGTTCTTC. Protein sequence: CASSVELAGFEQFF.

There are a few counts of this clonotype. The V gene is TRBV5-6, the J gene TRBJ2-1, with 8 bases aligning to TRBD2. This CDR3 has 16 residues. J gave up 4 bases and V 4 bases, and 10 bases lay outside the gene matches. The V gene's germline CDR1 is SGHDT and CDR2 YYEEEE. The CDR3 DNA is TGTGCCAGCAGCCTGCTAGCGGGTTGGACTTACAATGAGCAGTTCTTC. It specifies CASSLLAGWTYNEQFF.

The chain joins TRBV5-5 to TRBJ2-2; D is ambiguous. Germline V CDR1 and CDR2: SGHKS, YYEKEE (reference sequence). This CDR3 contains 12 residues. Trimming cost V 4 bases and J 4 bases, with 5 bases left between them. The CDR3 spells CASSIFTGELFF. The DNA for the CDR3 is TGTGCCAGCAGCATATTCACCGGGGAGCTGTTTTTT. The entire variable domain, with the rest obtained from reference TRBV5-5 and TRBJ2-2, is as follows: DAGVTQSPTHLIKTRGQQVTLRCSPISGHKSVSWYQQVLGQGPQFIFQYYEKEERGRGNFPDRFSARQFPNYSSELNVNALLLGDSALYLCASSIFTGELFFGEGSRLTVL.

This chain connects TRBV10-3 to TRBJ2-3, with 9 bases aligning to TRBD2. With 4 bases clipped from V and 1 base from J, the junction kept 3 bases outside the gene matches. The germline V gene has CDR1 ENHRY and CDR2 SYGVKD. CDR3 length: 15 amino acids. Written as DNA, the CDR3 is TGTGCCATCAGTGGAAGGACTAGCGGCACAGATACGCAGTATTTT. As protein: CAISGRTSGTDTQYF.

This clonotype was detected many times. V gene TRBV20-1 combines with J gene TRBJ2-7, with 10 positions matching TRBD2. This CDR3 comprises 14 residues. The V and J ends lost 4 bases and 4 bases, in that order; junction bases with no gene match: 7. Per the germline V gene, CDR1 is DFQATT and CDR2 is SNEGSKA (reference sequence). CDR3 coding DNA: TGCAGTGCTATCCTAGCGGGAGTTTTGTACGAGCAGTACTTC. This gives the protein CSAILAGVLYEQYF.

This clonotype came up a few times. This chain uses TRBV7-9 with TRBJ2-1, with 7 bases lining up with TRBD2. The length of the CDR3 is 16 residues. Losses at the gene ends were 4 bases for V and 0 bases for J; bases not matched to a gene: 6. Germline values: CDR1 SEHNR, CDR2 FQNEAQ (reference sequence). The CDR3 loop is CASSYPSGRSYNEQFF. The CDR3 bases are TGTGCCAGCAGCTATCCTAGCGGCCGCTCCTACAATGAGCAGTTCTTC.

The chain's CDR3 is CASSATTSGTPYNEQFF. The CDR3 DNA reads as TGCGCCAGCAGCGCTACAACTAGCGGGACACCCTACAATGAGCAGTTCTTC. The gene calls are TRBV5-1 and TRBJ2-1, with TRBD2 matching over 10 bases. V dropped 4 bases and J dropped 2; count of bases not matched to a gene: 9. Germline-derived CDR1 and CDR2 are SGHRS and YFSETQ. The CDR3 sequence is 17 residues long.

This chain links TRBV20-1 with TRBJ2-1; D perhaps matches TRBD2 (5 bases). Germline CDR1 DFQATT, CDR2 SNEGSKA (reference sequence). The V and J ends lost 5 bases and 1 base respectively, with 18 bases between them. The CDR3 covers 16 residues. CDR3 bases: TGCAGTGCTCTTGGACGAATAGCGATTTCCTACAATGAGCAGTTCTTC. Its protein product is CSALGRIAISYNEQFF.

This clonotype was seen a few times. This chain uses TRBV9 with TRBJ1-2; D is possibly TRBD1 (5 bases). The CDR3 sequence is 15 residues long. In germline, CDR1 is SGDLS, CDR2 YYNGEE. With 3 bases removed from V and 3 bases from J, the gap between germline ends came to 15 bases. The CDR3 DNA sequence: TGTGCCAGCAGCGGGGGGTCCGGAGGGCACTATGGCTACACCTTC. As protein: CASSGGSGGHYGYTF.

The chain joins TRBV7-9 to TRBJ2-3, with TRBD2 matching over 9 bases. Trimming took 5 bases from V and 3 from J; bases not matched to a gene: 9. The CDR3 spans 16 residues. Germline CDR1 and CDR2: SEHNR and FQNEAQ (reference sequence). In DNA form, the CDR3 reads TGTGCCAGCAGCCGGGTAGCGGGAGTTTGGACAGATACGCAGTATTTT. Encoded protein: CASSRVAGVWTDTQYF.

The CDR3 DNA reads as TGTGCCAGCAGTTACTCGTGGCAGTCACCCGCAGATACGCAGTATTTT. It translates to CASSYSWQSPADTQYF. V and J are TRBV6-5 and TRBJ2-3; D remains ambiguous. Germline CDR1 is MNHEY and CDR2 is SVGAGI. The length of the CDR3 is 16 residues. V was trimmed by 0 bases and J by 4 bases, leaving 14 bases between them.

This clonotype was detected only a few times. The J gene is TRBJ2-5, the V gene TRBV6-5; possible D gene TRBD1, 6 bases. V lost 2 bases and J 3 bases, leaving 7 bases between the germline ends. Germline loops: CDR1 MNHEY, CDR2 SVGAGI. The CDR3 contains 13 residues. The CDR3 nucleotides are TGTGCCAGCAGTTACAGGACAGAAGAGACCCAGTACTTC. As protein: CASSYRTEETQYF.